Below are 21 T cell receptor beta chains sequenced from a single sample in a study of OX40 agonist ivuxolimab in advanced cancers. The protocol was immunoSEQ multiplex PCR, while the TCRdb copy is restricted to in-frame clones and leaves out a portion. The table has around 20,000 clones, approximately 86% seen once. The sequencing used CD4+ or CD8+ T cells sorted from blood, collected in a trial of the OX40 agonist ivuxolimab. The receptors here all came from an adult with an advanced solid tumor such as melanoma, head and neck, liver or kidney cancer.

Concerning this clone: A junction boundary mismatches the germline segment, possibly from a read error. The chain carries TRBV7-8 and TRBJ1-1; TRBD1 might be the D (6 bases). The CDR3 length is 16 residues. Germline V gene lookup returns CDR1 SGHVS and CDR2 FQNEAQ. CDR3 sequence reads: CASSLEGGTMNNEAFF. In DNA form, the CDR3 reads TGTGCCAGCAGCTTAGAGGGGGGGACCATGAACAATGAAGCTTTCTTT.

This chain connects TRBV6-1 to TRBJ2-1, with 10 positions matching TRBD2. The V and J ends lost 4 bases and 4 bases, in that order; junction bases with no gene match: 4. The CDR3 runs to 15 residues. Looked up from germline, CDR1 is MNHNS and CDR2 is SASEGT. The CDR3 bases are TGTGCCAGCAGTGTAGCGGGAGGATCATACAATGAGCAGTTCTTC. Protein product: CASSVAGGSYNEQFF.

V usage is TRBV7-9 and J usage is TRBJ2-1, with 9 bases identical to TRBD1. Unmatched junction bases numbered 11, after V lost 5 bases and J lost 6 bases. The CDR3 spans 16 residues. Germline values: CDR1 SEHNR, CDR2 FQNEAQ (reference sequence). CDR3 amino acids: CASSLSTGGMFNEQFF. CDR3 coding DNA: TGTGCCAGCAGCCTATCGACAGGGGGTATGTTCAATGAGCAGTTCTTC.

J is TRBJ1-3 and V is TRBV30; D call uncertain. This CDR3 has 14 amino acids. V shed 1 base and J shed 0 bases, with 7 bases lying between them. The germline CDR1 and CDR2 sequences are GTSNPN and SVGIG (reference sequence). DNA for the CDR3: TGTGCCTGGAGTGCTGGCATCTCTGGAAACACCATATATTTT. Residues: CAWSAGISGNTIYF.

The chain links TRBV5-1 to TRBJ2-7; 8 bases line up with TRBD2. This CDR3 has 15 residues. Trimming at V came to 2 bases and at J to 0 bases, leaving 4 bases not matched to a gene. Germline-derived CDR1 and CDR2 are SGHRS and YFSETQ. CDR3 residues: CASSFGSGISYEQYF. CDR3 in DNA: TGCGCCAGCAGCTTTGGTAGCGGGATCTCCTACGAGCAGTACTTC.

The rearrangement links TRBV9 to TRBJ1-4, with D unclear. Germline CDR1 reads SGDLS; CDR2 reads YYNGEE. V was pared by 0 bases and J by 2 bases, with 8 bases between. This CDR3 comprises 15 residues. This CDR3 reads CASSVGEGTNEKLFF. The CDR3 DNA reads as TGTGCCAGCAGCGTAGGGGAGGGCACTAATGAAAAACTGTTTTTT.

This clone has just a few counts. Within the sample, other DNA sequences also encode this same CDR3. V is TRBV21-1 and J is TRBJ1-2; the table calls TRBD1, which could not be checked here. TRBV21-1 is flagged as a pseudogene. The CDR3 extends over 20 amino acids. CDR3 sequence: CASSKAYWGLTGREDYGYTF. The DNA of the CDR3 is TGTGCCAGCAGCAAAGCGTATTGGGGTCTCACAGGGCGTGAGGACTATGGCTACACCTTC.

The rearrangement links TRBV30 to TRBJ1-2, with unresolved D. The CDR3 runs to 14 residues. The germline gives CDR1 GTSNPN, CDR2 SVGIG (reference sequence). Trimming took 2 bases from V and 1 from J, leaving 11 bases between them. CDR3 loop: CAWSPPTINYGYTF. In DNA form, the CDR3 reads TGTGCCTGGAGTCCCCCTACAATTAACTATGGCTACACCTTC.

V gene TRBV21-1 combines with J gene TRBJ2-7. TRBV21-1 is assigned pseudogene status. The CDR3 is 13 residues long. The CDR3 DNA reads as TGTGCCAGCATCTTCCAGTTCAAGGTCGAGCAGTACTTC. This gives the protein CASIFQFKVEQYF.

This rearrangement joins TRBV4-3 to TRBJ2-1, with TRBD2 matching 8 bases. The length of the CDR3 is 18 residues. The junction had 8 bases not matched to a gene; V was cut back by 1 base and J by 0 bases. Germline assignment: CDR1 LGHNA and CDR2 YSLEER. In DNA, the CDR3 is TGCGCCAGCAGCCAAGCGGACCCTAGCGGGTCCTCCTACAATGAGCAGTTCTTC. Translated, it gives CASSQADPSGSSYNEQFF.

This sequence joins TRBV6-1 and TRBJ1-3; D is unclear. This CDR3 has 14 residues. The ends were cut back, 6 bases at V and 2 bases at J, with 11 bases in the middle. Germline assignment: CDR1 MNHNS and CDR2 SASEGT. CDR3 DNA sequence: TGTGCCAGCAGCCCCACCGGACCTGGAAACACCATATATTTT. Residues: CASSPTGPGNTIYF.

V is TRBV29-1 and J is TRBJ1-1; possible D gene TRBD1, 5 bases. CDR3 length equals 13 residues. Germline values: CDR1 SQVTM, CDR2 ANQGSEA. Deletions cut 4 bases from V and 4 bases from J, with 13 bases between. The CDR3 is CSVGAGLSTEAFF. The CDR3 DNA reads as TGCAGCGTTGGTGCAGGGCTGAGCACTGAAGCTTTCTTT.

V is TRBV28 and J is TRBJ2-7; a possible D gene is TRBD1 (6 bases). Trimming stripped 7 bases from V and 1 base from J, with 29 bases between. The CDR3 totals 19 residues. Germline V gene data show CDR1 as MDHEN and CDR2 as SYDVKM. The CDR3 loop reads CASNPRGGMAREVSYEQYF. The CDR3 nucleotides read TGTGCCAGCAACCCAAGAGGGGGAATGGCCAGGGAAGTTTCCTACGAGCAGTACTTC.

The chain joins TRBV7-9 to TRBJ1-5, with TRBD1 matching over 7 bases. In germline, CDR1 is SEHNR, CDR2 FQNEAQ (reference sequence). The CDR3 has 15 residues. With 3 bases clipped from V and 1 base from J, the junction kept 3 bases outside the gene matches. The CDR3 region is CASSFTTGSNQPQHF. The CDR3 DNA reads as TGTGCCAGCAGCTTCACGACAGGGAGCAATCAGCCCCAGCATTTT.

This chain joins TRBV6-5 and TRBJ1-2; D unclear. Germline CDR1 and CDR2: MNHEY and SVGAGI. Trimming removed 0 bases at V and 4 bases at J, with 9 bases between. The CDR3 has 14 residues. The CDR3 DNA reads as TGTGCCAGCAGTTACTCCACAGCTTCCTATGGCTACACCTTC. Translating it yields CASSYSTASYGYTF.

The chain has TRBV5-1 and TRBJ1-5; no definite D call. V lost 8 bases, J lost 5 bases, and 14 bases lay in between. In germline, CDR1 is SGHRS, CDR2 YFSETQ. CDR3 length equals 13 residues. The CDR3 protein is CASRESVDQPQHF. The CDR3 coding sequence is TGCGCCAGTCGGGAGTCGGTAGATCAGCCCCAGCATTTT.

The chain employs TRBV6-6 and TRBJ2-1, with D possibly TRBD1 on 6 matching bases. The CDR3 covers 14 residues. The ends were cut back, 8 bases at V and 0 bases at J, with 11 bases in the middle. From germline, CDR1 is MNHNY and CDR2 SVGAGI (reference sequence). CDR3 DNA sequence: TGTGCCAGCGGGCAGGGGAGCTCCTACAATGAGCAGTTCTTC. It encodes CASGQGSSYNEQFF.

This clone was counted a single time. The J gene is TRBJ2-1, the V gene TRBV27, with TRBD2 matching 9 bases. Trimming took 5 bases from V and 6 from J; bases not matched to a gene: 5. The length of the CDR3 is 14 residues. Germline assignment: CDR1 MNHEY and CDR2 SMNVEV (reference sequence). CDR3: CASSRREGINEQFF. CDR3 nucleotides: TGTGCCAGCAGTAGGCGGGAGGGCATCAATGAGCAGTTCTTC.

The chain carries TRBV6-6 and TRBJ2-1, with D perhaps TRBD1 or TRBD2 (5 bases each). Looked up from germline, CDR1 is MNHNY and CDR2 is SVGAGI (reference sequence). With 2 bases removed from V and 5 bases from J, the gap between germline ends came to 10 bases. The CDR3 has 14 amino acids. The CDR3 DNA follows: TGTGCCAGCAGTTACGGTGGGGGAAACAATGAGCAGTTCTTC. The encoded protein is CASSYGGGNNEQFF.

This chain joins TRBV19 and TRBJ1-2; TRBD1 agrees at 8 bases. This CDR3 comprises 13 residues. V lost 3 bases to trimming and J lost 3 bases; unmatched junction nucleotides: 0. Germline V gives CDR1 LNHDA, CDR2 SQIVND (reference sequence). The CDR3 here is CASSMGQDYGYTF. The CDR3 DNA reads TGTGCCAGTAGTATGGGACAGGACTATGGCTACACCTTC.

V usage is TRBV5-1 and J usage is TRBJ1-1; D is undetermined. This CDR3 comprises 13 residues. V gave up 2 bases and J gave up 6 bases, with 11 bases separating them. Germline V gene lookup returns CDR1 SGHRS and CDR2 YFSETQ. CDR3 sequence reads: CASSFYTTAEAFF. DNA for the CDR3: TGCGCCAGCAGCTTCTATACCACAGCTGAAGCTTTCTTT.